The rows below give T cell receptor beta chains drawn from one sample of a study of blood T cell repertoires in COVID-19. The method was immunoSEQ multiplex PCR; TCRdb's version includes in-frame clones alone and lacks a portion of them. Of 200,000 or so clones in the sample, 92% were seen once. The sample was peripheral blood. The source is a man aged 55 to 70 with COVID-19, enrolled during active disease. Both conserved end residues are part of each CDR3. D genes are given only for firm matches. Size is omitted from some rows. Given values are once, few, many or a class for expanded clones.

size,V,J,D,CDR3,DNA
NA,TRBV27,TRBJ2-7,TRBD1,CASRGAGTGNYEQYF,TGTGCCAGTCGGGGGGCCGGGACAGGGAACTACGAGCAGTACTTC
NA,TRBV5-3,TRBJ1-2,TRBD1,CARRTPGTVYSYTF,TGTGCCAGAAGGACACCAGGGACAGTCTACAGCTACACCTTC
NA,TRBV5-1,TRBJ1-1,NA,CASSRSLMNTEAFF,TGCGCCAGCAGCAGGAGTCTAATGAACACTGAAGCTTTCTTT
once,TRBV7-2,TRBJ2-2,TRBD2,CASRPAGAPSELFF,TGTGCCAGCCGACCAGCGGGGGCGCCGTCGGAGCTGTTTTTT
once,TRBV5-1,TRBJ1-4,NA,CASSLGFGGPNEKLFF,TGCGCCAGCAGCTTGGGCTTCGGGGGACCGAATGAAAAACTGTTTTTT
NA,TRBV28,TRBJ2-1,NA,CASSSQINEQFF,TGTGCCAGCAGTTCGCAGATCAATGAGCAGTTCTTC
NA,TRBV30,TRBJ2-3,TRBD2,CAWSSGGAVDTQYF,TGTGCCTGGAGTAGCGGGGGGGCCGTAGATACGCAGTATTTT
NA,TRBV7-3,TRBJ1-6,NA,CASSPRTDSPLHF,TGTGCCAGCAGCCCTAGGACAGATTCACCCCTCCACTTT
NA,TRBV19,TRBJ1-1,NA,CASSPRGLMNTEAFF,TGTGCCAGTAGTCCCCGGGGACTCATGAACACTGAAGCTTTCTTT
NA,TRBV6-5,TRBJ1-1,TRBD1,CASRPQGAEAFF,TGTGCCAGCAGACCACAGGGGGCTGAAGCTTTCTTT
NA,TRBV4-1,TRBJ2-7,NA,CASSQAGTLQYF,TGCGCCAGCAGCCAAGCCGGGACTTTGCAGTACTTC
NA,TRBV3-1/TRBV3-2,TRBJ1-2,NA,CASSPTLGNYGYTF,TGTGCCAGCAGCCCTACCCTGGGCAACTATGGCTACACCTTC
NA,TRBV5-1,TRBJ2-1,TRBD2,CATRTSGANNEQFF,TGCGCCACACGGACTAGCGGGGCCAACAATGAGCAGTTCTTC
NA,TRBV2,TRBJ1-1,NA,CASSADVGQEAFF,TGTGCCAGCAGTGCGGACGTCGGACAGGAAGCTTTCTTT
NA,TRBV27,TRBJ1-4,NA,CASSFSVSTNEKLFF,TGTGCCAGCAGTTTCTCAGTCTCAACTAATGAAAAACTGTTTTTT
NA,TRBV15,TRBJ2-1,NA,CATSRELENEQFF,TGTGCCACCAGCAGAGAATTGGAGAATGAGCAGTTCTTC
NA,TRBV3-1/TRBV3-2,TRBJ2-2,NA,CASSQGTGSDGELFF,TGTGCCAGCAGCCAAGGGACTGGGTCGGACGGGGAGCTGTTTTTT
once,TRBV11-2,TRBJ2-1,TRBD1,CASSSPRDRGNTYNEQFF,TGTGCCAGCAGCTCCCCCCGGGACAGGGGTAACACCTACAATGAGCAGTTCTTC
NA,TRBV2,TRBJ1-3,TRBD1,CASSGDRRLRNTIYF,TGTGCCAGCAGCGGGGACAGAAGATTACGAAACACCATATATTTT
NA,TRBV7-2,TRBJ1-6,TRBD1,CASRPGQENSPLHF,TGTGCCAGCAGACCGGGACAGGAGAATTCACCCCTCCACTTT
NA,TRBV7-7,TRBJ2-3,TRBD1,CASSLRLGQGTDTQYF,TGTGCTAGCAGCTTAAGACTGGGACAGGGGACAGATACGCAGTATTTT
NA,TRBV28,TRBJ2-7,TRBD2,CASSRLAGIYEQYF,TGTGCCAGCAGCCGACTAGCGGGGATCTACGAGCAGTACTTC
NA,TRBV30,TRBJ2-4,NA,CAWSVGLLGGAKNIQYF,TGTGCCTGGAGTGTAGGTTTACTCGGAGGGGCCAAAAACATTCAGTACTTC
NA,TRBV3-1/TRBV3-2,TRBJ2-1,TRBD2,CASRASGSYNEQFF,TGTGCCAGCAGGGCTAGCGGGAGTTACAATGAGCAGTTCTTC
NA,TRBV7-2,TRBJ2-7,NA,CASSQAQMSSYEQYF,TGTGCCAGCAGCCAGGCCCAGATGAGCTCCTACGAGCAGTACTTC
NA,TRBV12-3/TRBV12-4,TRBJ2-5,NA,CASLNGETQYF,TGTGCCAGCCTCAACGGGGAGACCCAGTACTTC
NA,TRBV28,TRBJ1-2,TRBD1,CASRPLDRGNLYGYTF,TGTGCCAGCAGACCCCTAGACAGGGGAAACCTCTATGGCTACACCTTC
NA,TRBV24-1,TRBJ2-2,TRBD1,CATSDLGTATGELFF,TGTGCCACCAGTGATCTAGGGACAGCAACCGGGGAGCTGTTTTTT
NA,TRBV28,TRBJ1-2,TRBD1,CASSLGGGRGGYTF,TGTGCCAGCAGTTTAGGAGGGGGCCGGGGTGGCTACACCTTC
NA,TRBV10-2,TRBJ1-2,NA,CASQYNRAPNYGYTF,TGCGCCAGCCAATACAACAGGGCTCCAAACTATGGCTACACCTTC
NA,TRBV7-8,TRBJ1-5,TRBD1,CASSVRGQGANQPQHF,TGTGCCAGCAGCGTCAGAGGACAGGGGGCGAATCAGCCCCAGCATTTT
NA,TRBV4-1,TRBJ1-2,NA,CASQGRGHYGYTF,TGCGCCAGCCAAGGCCGAGGGCACTATGGCTACACCTTC
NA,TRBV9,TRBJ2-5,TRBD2,CASSWGGDSLNRETQYF,TGTGCCAGCAGCTGGGGGGGAGACTCTCTGAATCGCGAGACCCAGTACTTC
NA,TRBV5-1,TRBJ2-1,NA,CASSPVPDYNEQFF,TGCGCCAGCAGTCCGGTTCCCGACTACAATGAGCAGTTCTTC
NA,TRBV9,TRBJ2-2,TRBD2,CASSAGFRVVTGTSGRVDTGELFF,TGTGCCAGCAGCGCAGGGTTTAGGGTCGTAACCGGGACTAGCGGGAGGGTGGACACCGGGGAGCTGTTTTTT
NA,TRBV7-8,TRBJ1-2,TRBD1,CASSLAAGGHGYTF,TGTGCCAGCAGCTTAGCGGCAGGGGGCCATGGCTACACCTTC
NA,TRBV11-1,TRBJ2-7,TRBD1,CASSYTPGQGREQYF,TGTGCCAGCAGCTACACACCGGGACAGGGCCGCGAGCAGTACTTC
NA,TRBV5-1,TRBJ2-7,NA,CASSSPTGYEQYF,TGCGCCAGCAGTTCTCCGACAGGCTACGAGCAGTACTTC
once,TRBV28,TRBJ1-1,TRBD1,CASSEGGGETGSEAFF,TGTGCCAGCAGCGAAGGAGGGGGCGAAACGGGGAGTGAAGCTTTCTTT
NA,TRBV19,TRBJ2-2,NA,CASSPRGTGELFF,TGTGCCAGTAGTCCCCGGGGCACCGGGGAGCTGTTTTTT
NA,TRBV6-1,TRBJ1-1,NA,CASSEALGDTEAFF,TGTGCCAGCAGTGAAGCGCTAGGGGACACTGAAGCTTTCTTT
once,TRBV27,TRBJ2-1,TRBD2,CASRTSGQTFSYNEQFF,TGTGCCAGCAGGACTAGCGGGCAAACCTTCTCCTACAATGAGCAGTTCTTC
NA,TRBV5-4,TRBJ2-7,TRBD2,CASSLGASGRSYYEQYF,TGTGCCAGCAGCTTGGGAGCTAGCGGGAGATCCTACTACGAGCAGTACTTC
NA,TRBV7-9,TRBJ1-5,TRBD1,CASSFGTGGFGSNQPQHF,TGTGCCAGCAGCTTCGGGACAGGGGGCTTCGGTAGCAATCAGCCCCAGCATTTT
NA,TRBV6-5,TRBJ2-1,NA,CASSIDRYSYNEQFF,TGTGCCAGCAGTATCGACAGATACTCCTACAATGAGCAGTTCTTC
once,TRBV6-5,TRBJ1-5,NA,CASSYSLYQPQHF,TGTGCCAGCAGTTACTCTCTATATCAGCCCCAGCATTTT
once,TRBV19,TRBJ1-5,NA,CASSYSNQPQHF,TGTGCCAGTTCCTACAGCAATCAGCCCCAGCATTTT
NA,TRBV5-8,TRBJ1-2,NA,CASSLTSREYRTF,TGTGCCAGCAGCCTCACATCCAGGGAATATCGCACCTTC
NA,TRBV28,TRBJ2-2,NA,CASSFGGRRTGELFF,TGTGCCAGCAGTTTCGGGGGGCGGCGGACCGGGGAGCTGTTTTTT
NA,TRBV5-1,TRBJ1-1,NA,CASSLGGLGTEAFF,TGCGCCAGCAGCTTGGGGGGCCTGGGCACTGAAGCTTTCTTT
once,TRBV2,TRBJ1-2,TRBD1,CASSEGRQGYGYTF,TGTGCCAGCAGTGAAGGACGACAGGGATATGGCTACACCTTC
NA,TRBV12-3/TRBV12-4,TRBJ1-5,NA,CASSLARQPQHF,TGTGCCAGCAGTTTAGCGCGGCAGCCCCAGCATTTT